This passage covers 32 T cell receptor beta chains from one sample sequenced in a study of radiotherapy plus CTLA-4 blockade in lung cancer. Clones were read by immunoSEQ multiplex PCR, and TCRdb kept only the in-frame ones, dropping some. The profile covers tens of thousands of clones, with more than 75% appearing a single time and 7.5% taken by the ten largest. Sequencing used peripheral blood, obtained from a patient treated with radiotherapy plus ipilimumab. These receptors all come from a human donor with non-small cell lung cancer who had stable disease on radiotherapy plus ipilimumab.

In this sample, this clone turned up a few times. The V gene is TRBV5-1, the J gene TRBJ2-5; 11 positions agree with TRBD2. The CDR3 is made up of 15 amino acids. Germline CDR1 reads SGHRS; CDR2 reads YFSETQ. J gave up 1 base and V 2 bases, and 1 base lay outside the gene matches. CDR3 bases: TGCGCCAGCAGCTTACTAGCGGGGGTCCAAGAGACCCAGTACTTC. Protein: CASSLLAGVQETQYF.

The rearrangement links TRBV9 to TRBJ2-7, with D unresolved. The V gene's germline CDR1 is SGDLS and CDR2 YYNGEE. V was shortened by 0 bases and J by 1 base, with 26 bases between the two germline ends. This CDR3 region has 20 residues. The CDR3 loop is CASSVGSRDVGPPGSYEQYV. DNA for the CDR3: TGTGCCAGCAGCGTAGGATCCCGAGATGTTGGGCCCCCCGGGTCCTACGAGCAGTACGTC.

The gene calls are TRBV10-3 and TRBJ1-3; D is undetermined. This CDR3 region has 11 residues. Germline values: CDR1 ENHRY, CDR2 SYGVKD. Trimming removed 7 bases from V and 2 bases from J, with 3 bases in between. This CDR3 is CAIMTGNTIYF. DNA for the CDR3: TGTGCCATCATGACTGGAAACACCATATATTTT.

The chain links TRBV4-3 to TRBJ1-2; no clear D. The germline gives CDR1 LGHNA, CDR2 YSLEER. With 3 bases removed from V and 3 bases from J, the gap between germline ends came to 11 bases. CDR3 size: 14 residues. The CDR3: CASSHAESYYGYTF. The DNA for the CDR3 is TGCGCCAGCAGCCACGCAGAATCCTACTATGGCTACACCTTC.

The genes are TRBV19 and TRBJ1-6; 7 bases are shared with TRBD1. The ends lost 4 bases at V and 2 bases at J; junction bases unmatched: 5. The CDR3 loop spans 16 amino acids. The germline V gene encodes CDR1 LNHDA and CDR2 SQIVND (reference sequence). The CDR3 is CASSKTGTAYNSPLHF. The CDR3 nucleotides are TGTGCCAGTAGTAAGACCGGGACAGCCTATAATTCACCCCTCCACTTT.

V gene TRBV29-1 combines with J gene TRBJ2-7; D call uncertain. V was pared by 2 bases and J by 0 bases, with 5 bases between. There are 12 residues in the CDR3. Germline loops: CDR1 SQVTM, CDR2 ANQGSEA. The CDR3 region has the DNA TGCAGCGTTGAATCGTCCTCCTACGAGCAGTACTTC. Translated: CSVESSSYEQYF.

The rearrangement joins TRBV4-2 to TRBJ2-2; D is ambiguous. The CDR3 sequence is 14 residues long. Germline lookup yields CDR1 LGHNA and CDR2 YNFKEQ. V was pared by 3 bases and J by 0 bases, with 5 bases between. In nucleotides, the CDR3 is TGTGCCAGCAGCCAGGTTACGAACACCGGGGAGCTGTTTTTT. Encoded protein: CASSQVTNTGELFF.

The V gene is TRBV9, the J gene TRBJ2-6; 8 bases align to TRBD2. This CDR3 is built from 18 residues. V was pared by 2 bases and J by 0 bases, with 7 bases of the junction left unmatched. Germline V CDR1 and CDR2: SGDLS, YYNGEE. CDR3 sequence (DNA): TGTGCCAGCAGCGTTAAAGCGGGGGTCTACTCTGGGGCCAACGTCCTGACTTTC. Translation gives CASSVKAGVYSGANVLTF.

The V and J genes are TRBV27 and TRBJ1-1, with unresolved D. CDR3 length equals 13 residues. The V gene's germline CDR1 is MNHEY and CDR2 SMNVEV (reference sequence). The ends were cut back, 6 bases at V and 1 base at J, with 9 bases in the middle. The CDR3 DNA reads as TGTGCCAGCAGCCGAAAGGCGAACACTGAAGCTTTCTTT. Amino acid sequence: CASSRKANTEAFF.

This chain joins TRBV18 and TRBJ1-4; 7 positions match TRBD1. The CDR3 is made up of 15 amino acids. The germline gives CDR1 KGHSH, CDR2 LQKENI. Trimming cost V 6 bases and J 8 bases; bases outside gene matches: 12. CDR3 sequence: CASSRSEGAGEKLFF. The CDR3, as DNA: TGTGCCAGCTCCCGCAGTGAGGGGGCTGGGGAAAAACTGTTTTTT.

This chain joins TRBV7-2 and TRBJ2-1; no reliable D call. The V end lost 2 bases, the J end lost 0 bases, and 2 bases lay between the germline ends. CDR1 SGHTA and CDR2 FQGNSA come from the germline V gene. This CDR3 contains 13 residues. CDR3 residues: CASSLSSYNEQFF. The DNA of the CDR3 is TGTGCCAGCAGCTTAAGCTCCTACAATGAGCAGTTCTTC.

This chain joins TRBV6-1 and TRBJ1-1; D is uncertain. V was trimmed by 5 bases and J by 1 base, leaving 11 bases between them. Germline loops: CDR1 MNHNS, CDR2 SASEGT. The CDR3 loop spans 14 amino acids. CDR3 DNA: TGTGCCAGCAGTTATCGAATAGAGAACACTGAAGCTTTCTTT. Amino acid sequence: CASSYRIENTEAFF.

The chain recombines TRBV28 with TRBJ1-2; 8 bases align to TRBD1. CDR1 is MDHEN, CDR2 SYDVKM, per germline. After removal of 4 bases from V and 8 bases from J, the junction contained 6 bases not matched to a gene. The CDR3 runs to 13 residues. CDR3 DNA: TGTGCCAGCAGTTCCGGACAGGGCTGGGGCTACACCTTC. Translation gives CASSSGQGWGYTF.

The chain has TRBV5-6 and TRBJ1-2; no clear D. Germline V CDR1 and CDR2: SGHDT, YYEEEE. This CDR3 contains 13 residues. Trimming took 2 bases from V and 2 from J, leaving 7 bases between them. CDR3 protein: CASSLQQNYGYTF. CDR3 sequence (DNA): TGTGCCAGCAGCTTACAACAGAACTATGGCTACACCTTC.

This chain joins TRBV6-1 and TRBJ2-7; D unresolved. V dropped 6 bases and J dropped 4 bases, with 10 bases sitting between them. The germline gives CDR1 MNHNS, CDR2 SASEGT. The length of the CDR3 is 12 residues. Here the CDR3 DNA reads TGTGCCAGCAGACAGTTTGTGTACGAGCAGTACGTC. Translated: CASRQFVYEQYV.

V and J are TRBV7-2 and TRBJ2-2; 9 bases match TRBD1. CDR3 length: 17 residues. In germline, CDR1 is SGHTA, CDR2 FQGNSA. The J segment lost 4 bases and the V segment lost 4 bases, leaving 10 bases of the junction unmatched. The CDR3 sequence is CASSSKPGQGLTGELFF. The CDR3 DNA follows: TGTGCCAGCAGCTCAAAGCCGGGACAGGGACTCACCGGGGAGCTGTTTTTT.

The chain links TRBV7-2 to TRBJ2-3; TRBD1 might be the D (7 bases). V was cut by 5 bases and J by 10 bases, with 19 bases left in between. Germline lookup yields CDR1 SGHTA and CDR2 FQGNSA. This CDR3 contains 14 residues. The CDR3 DNA follows: TGTGCCAGCAGCCCGGGAGACAGGGTGGACTCGCAGTATTTT. As protein: CASSPGDRVDSQYF.

V usage is TRBV6-5 and J usage is TRBJ1-6; D uncertain. CDR1 and CDR2 (germline): MNHEY, SVGAGI. The CDR3 consists of 15 residues. V was pared by 5 bases and J by 10 bases, with 18 bases between. CDR3 DNA sequence: TGTGCCAGCAGTCCAATCCTCGGCTTGGGGTCACCCCTCCACTTT. Protein sequence: CASSPILGLGSPLHF.

The chain links TRBV10-3 to TRBJ1-6, with 7 bases that match TRBD1. Germline trimming cut 6 bases from V and 7 bases from J; bases unmatched to any gene: 9. This CDR3 spans 15 amino acids. CDR1 ENHRY and CDR2 SYGVKD come from the germline V gene. CDR3 protein: CAIRGQQGRNSPLHF. For the CDR3, the DNA is TGTGCCATCAGGGGTCAACAGGGGAGGAATTCACCCCTCCACTTT.

The chain is built from TRBV5-1 and TRBJ1-3; unclear D gene. Germline-derived CDR1 and CDR2 are SGHRS and YFSETQ. The CDR3 length is 15 residues. The V and J ends lost 1 base and 2 bases respectively, with 10 bases between them. CDR3 bases: TGCGCCAGCAGCTTGATAGGGTTGACTGGAAACACCATATATTTT. Its translation: CASSLIGLTGNTIYF.

This clone was counted between two and nine times. J is TRBJ2-3 and V is TRBV6-1, with D perhaps given as TRBD1 or TRBD2 (6 bases each). The V end was cut by 2 bases, the J end by 2 bases, with 11 bases between. The CDR3 loop spans 15 amino acids. CDR1 is MNHNS and CDR2 is SASEGT in the germline V gene. For the CDR3, the DNA is TGTGCCAGCAGTGAATACACGGGGGCCACAGATACGCAGTATTTT. It is translated as CASSEYTGATDTQYF.

Only one count was recorded for this clone. This chain connects TRBV2 to TRBJ2-7, with unresolved D. Per the germline V gene, CDR1 is SNHLY and CDR2 is FYNNEI. Between the trimmed V and J ends, which lost 4 bases and 5 bases, there was a span of 12 bases. CDR3 size: 13 residues. CDR3 bases: TGTGCCAGCAGTGTGGGCAGGTTAAACGAGCAGTACTTC. This gives the protein CASSVGRLNEQYF.

The CDR3 nucleotides are TGTGCCAGCAGCTCCGACAGGGTGTTTAGCACCGGGGAGCTGTTTTTT. Its protein product is CASSSDRVFSTGELFF. V usage is TRBV11-1 and J usage is TRBJ2-2; TRBD1 matches 7 bases. The ends lost 4 bases at V and 4 bases at J; junction bases unmatched: 9. CDR1 and CDR2 from the germline V gene are SGHAT and FQDESV (reference sequence). The CDR3 spans 16 residues.

This rearrangement joins TRBV6-1 to TRBJ1-2; D is perhaps TRBD1 (6 bases). The CDR3 loop spans 14 amino acids. Trimming stripped 7 bases from V and 4 bases from J, with 16 bases between. CDR1 is MNHNS, CDR2 SASEGT, per germline. The CDR3 region is CASTERGASYGYTF. CDR3 DNA: TGTGCCAGCACCGAAAGGGGGGCGAGCTATGGCTACACCTTC.

This CDR3 is CASSQRGDGTEAFF. DNA for the CDR3: TGTGCCAGCAGCCAAAGGGGCGATGGCACTGAAGCTTTCTTT. The chain combines TRBV6-5 with TRBJ1-1, with TRBD1 as a possible D gene (5 bases). The ends were cut back, 6 bases at V and 4 bases at J, with 15 bases in the middle. This CDR3 has 14 residues. Germline V gene data show CDR1 as MNHEY and CDR2 as SVGAGI.

This sequence joins TRBV2 and TRBJ1-4; TRBD1 agrees at 7 bases. The ends lost 4 bases at V and 5 bases at J; junction bases unmatched: 10. The CDR3 is 16 amino acids. Germline V CDR1 and CDR2: SNHLY, FYNNEI. The CDR3 nucleotides are TGTGCCAGCAGTGCGACTGGACAGGCGAGAAATGAAAAACTGTTTTTT. As protein: CASSATGQARNEKLFF.

J is TRBJ1-4 and V is TRBV5-4; D not resolved. Between the trimmed V and J ends, which lost 0 bases and 4 bases, there was a span of 13 bases. Germline lookup yields CDR1 SGHNT and CDR2 YYREEE (reference sequence). The CDR3 is 16 residues long. The CDR3 reads CASSLGSGGRNEKLFF. In nucleotides, the CDR3 is TGTGCCAGCAGCTTGGGATCAGGCGGTCGTAATGAAAAACTGTTTTTT.

The chain links TRBV27 to TRBJ2-7, with 10 nucleotides matching TRBD1. J lost 3 bases, V lost 3 bases, and 2 bases had no gene match. Germline V gene lookup returns CDR1 MNHEY and CDR2 SMNVEV (reference sequence). This CDR3 is 14 amino acids long. CDR3 nucleotides: TGTGCCAGCAGTTTGCGGACAGGGGGCTACGAGCAGTACTTC. Residues: CASSLRTGGYEQYF.

The chain employs TRBV9 and TRBJ2-5, with D uncertain. Germline lookup yields CDR1 SGDLS and CDR2 YYNGEE. This CDR3 spans 12 amino acids. V was cut by 0 bases and J by 5 bases, with 5 bases left in between. CDR3: CASSVVGETQYF. The CDR3 nucleotides are TGTGCCAGCAGCGTAGTCGGTGAGACCCAGTACTTC. The entire variable domain, with the rest obtained from reference TRBV9 and TRBJ2-5, is as follows: DSGVTQTPKHLITATGQRVTLRCSPRSGDLSVYWYQQSLDQGLQFLIQYYNGEERAKGNILERFSAQQFPDLHSELNLSSLELGDSALYFCASSVVGETQYFGPGTRLLVL.

The chain links TRBV28 to TRBJ2-7, with D perhaps matching TRBD1 or TRBD2 (7 bases each). V was cut by 10 bases and J by 1 base, with 23 bases left in between. This CDR3 contains 16 residues. In germline, CDR1 is MDHEN, CDR2 SYDVKM. The DNA for the CDR3 is TGTGCCACCTCCGGCAGGGGGGGCAAAAGGTCCTACGAGCAGTACGTC. This codes for CATSGRGGKRSYEQYV.

This clone has just one count. The rearrangement uses TRBV7-9 and TRBJ1-5; D is unresolved. Germline CDR1 reads SEHNR; CDR2 reads FQNEAQ (reference sequence). Trimming cost V 3 bases and J 7 bases, with 7 bases left between them. The CDR3 sequence is 12 residues long. The CDR3 is CASSFHRQPQHF. The CDR3 DNA follows: TGTGCCAGCAGCTTCCACAGACAGCCCCAGCATTTT.

The chain recombines TRBV28 with TRBJ2-4; TRBD1 matches 9 bases. Germline loops: CDR1 MDHEN, CDR2 SYDVKM. This CDR3 comprises 14 residues. The junction had 12 bases not matched to a gene; V was cut back by 5 bases and J by 13 bases. The CDR3 region has the DNA TGTGCCAGCAGTCCGGGACAGGGTGATAGGGCCCAGTACTTC. Its translation: CASSPGQGDRAQYF.